The subject of this entry is one T cell receptor (beta chain). What it recognizes is unknown. This record comes from a study of blood T cells in healthy people across ages. The authors ran a second PCR of about 7 to 11 cycles using a sample-barcoded 5' primer and a J-beta primer mix. TCRdb called the 5' RACE reads again in MiXCR, with one record for every CDR3 protein. This table holds about 1.1 million distinct CDR3 sequences, more than 30% found once. Study results and caveats: A strong correlation was seen between TCR beta diversity and naive T cell percentage.

The ends were cut back, 6 bases at V and 5 bases at J, with 28 bases in the middle. Germline CDR1 is DFQATT and CDR2 is SNEGSKA (reference sequence). The CDR3 covers 17 residues. All donors came from Russia, were Caucasian and healthy, and spanned ages roughly 6 to 95. Each of the donors had roughly 9.3 milliliters of peripheral blood drawn into EDTA-treated Vacutainer tubes. The total RNA that was extracted per sample amounted to at least 5 micrograms. The rearrangement links TRBV20-1 to TRBJ1-2; the D gene is possibly TRBD1 (5 bases). The material sequenced was blood. This TCR was sampled from a man younger than 30 in good health. The CDR3 region has the DNA TGCAGTGCCAGAACCCCGCTTGACAGTGGGGAACCTTATGGCTACACCTTC. Translation gives CSARTPLDSGEPYGYTF.